The 18 T cell receptor beta chains presented below share a single source sample, sequenced in a study of spatial heterogeneity in lung cancer. Their antigens remain unidentified. Whole-study results and caveats: Tracking of tumor mutation counts was seen in expanded intratumoral alpha and beta TCR counts.

Noted time point: sample taken at primary tumor resection. TCRdb independently ran MiXCR on the 5' RACE reads; one entry per CDR3 protein. The sample shows several thousand distinct CDR3 sequences, 7.7% of them seen only once. Source: lung tumor tissue, taken at surgery. These receptors all stem from a female donor with early-stage non-small cell lung cancer.

This clonotype was seen many times. Being off target in a library aimed at alpha chains, this beta chain has a size of little meaning. This chain uses TRBV7-8 with TRBJ2-6; the D is unclear. The CDR3 totals 14 residues. V was clipped by 7 bases and J by 0 bases, with 7 bases between them. The V gene's germline CDR1 is SGHVS and CDR2 FQNEAQ. CDR3 amino acids: CASNDVSGANVLTF. DNA of the CDR3: TGTGCCAGCAACGATGTCTCTGGGGCCAACGTCCTGACTTTC.

Ten or more counts support this clonotype. Since the library was made to target alpha chains, this beta chain is a stray read and its abundance is not meaningful. This rearrangement joins TRBV11-2 to TRBJ2-1; 8 bases align to TRBD1. V lost 8 bases, J lost 4 bases, and 7 bases stayed unmatched. This CDR3 is 14 amino acids long. CDR1 and CDR2 (germline): SGHAT, FQNNGV. The CDR3 protein is CASRTGGNYNEQFF. The CDR3 coding sequence is TGTGCCAGCCGTACAGGGGGGAATTACAATGAGCAGTTCTTC.

This clonotype is medium-sized in the sample. As an off-target read in a library built for alpha chains, this beta chain has a frequency of little significance. This chain joins TRBV20-1 and TRBJ2-1; TRBD2 agrees at 13 bases. The CDR3 contains 16 residues. With 8 bases clipped from V and 9 bases from J, the junction kept 16 bases outside the gene matches. The germline gives CDR1 DFQATT, CDR2 SNEGSKA (reference sequence). The CDR3 region has the DNA TGCAGTAGGACTAGCGGGAGAGGAGGTGGAGGTGGTGAGCAGTTCTTC. The encoded protein is CSRTSGRGGGGGEQFF.

A word on this clonotype: With the library built for alpha chains, this beta chain is off target and its frequency is not meaningful. The chain is built from TRBV20-1 and TRBJ1-1, with 8 bases lining up with TRBD1. V shed 6 bases and J 4 bases; nucleotides not matched to a gene: 7. The CDR3 runs 13 residues. In germline, CDR1 is DFQATT, CDR2 SNEGSKA (reference sequence). CDR3 coding DNA: TGCAGTGCCCATATTACAGGGGGCACTGAAGCTTTCTTT. Translating gives CSAHITGGTEAFF.

This clonotype is judged medium-sized (0.01 to 0.1%). This beta chain represents an off-target read in a library built for alpha chains; its size is of limited meaning. This rearrangement joins TRBV28 to TRBJ1-2; unclear D gene. V was pared by 5 bases and J by 3 bases, with 4 bases between. The germline CDR1 and CDR2 sequences are MDHEN and SYDVKM. This CDR3 is 11 amino acids long. The CDR3 reads CASSRDYGYTF. DNA for the CDR3: TGTGCCAGCAGTCGGGACTATGGCTACACCTTC.

This clonotype came up once. With the library built for alpha chains, this beta chain is off target and its frequency is not meaningful. The chain carries TRBV11-1 and TRBJ2-5; a weak D match, TRBD1 (6 bases). The CDR3 covers 15 residues. Trimming cost V 0 bases and J 0 bases, with 8 bases left between them. Germline CDR1 is SGHAT and CDR2 is FQDESV (reference sequence). The CDR3 reads CASSLATGNQETQYF. The CDR3 nucleotides read TGTGCCAGCAGCTTAGCGACAGGCAACCAAGAGACCCAGTACTTC.

This clonotype was picked up many times. This beta chain is a stray read from a library made for alpha chains; its abundance is not meaningful. This sequence joins TRBV7-2 and TRBJ1-1; tentatively, D is TRBD1 (5 bases). V lost 5 bases and J lost 0, with 10 bases in between. The germline V gene has CDR1 SGHTA and CDR2 FQGNSA. CDR3 length equals 14 residues. The CDR3 reads CASSIGAMNTEAFF. DNA of the CDR3: TGTGCCAGCAGCATTGGGGCAATGAACACTGAAGCTTTCTTT.

Remarks on this clonotype: This beta chain was picked up by a library intended for alpha chains and is off target, so its count carries little meaning. V and J are TRBV10-2 and TRBJ2-4; no firm D call. CDR3 length equals 11 residues. The V and J ends lost 4 bases and 7 bases respectively, with 5 bases between them. The germline gives CDR1 WSHSY, CDR2 SAAADI. This chain's CDR3 is CASSVGNIQYF. For the CDR3, the DNA is TGCGCCAGCAGTGTGGGGAACATTCAGTACTTC.

This clonotype is categorized as medium-sized (0.01 to 0.1%). Because the library targeted alpha chains, this beta chain is an off-target read whose size means little. The rearrangement links TRBV5-1 to TRBJ1-4; D uncertain. This CDR3 contains 12 residues. Germline loops: CDR1 SGHRS, CDR2 YFSETQ. Trimming took off 6 bases at V and 5 bases at J, with 8 bases between the two ends. The CDR3: CASKGGNEKLFF. The CDR3, as DNA: TGCGCCAGCAAAGGCGGAAATGAAAAACTGTTTTTT. The full variable domain, with the rest looked up from reference TRBV5-1 and TRBJ1-4, is KAGVTQTPRYLIKTRGQQVTLSCSPISGHRSVSWYQQTPGQGLQFLFEYFSETQRNKGNFPGRFSGRQFSNSRSEMNVSTLELGDSALYLCASKGGNEKLFFGSGTQLSVL.

In its sample, this clonotype ranks as medium-sized. With the library built for alpha chains, this beta chain is off target and its frequency is not meaningful. V gene TRBV6-2 or TRBV6-3 combines with J gene TRBJ1-1, with D maybe TRBD1 (5 bases). The V end was cut by 5 bases, the J end by 4 bases, with 14 bases between. The CDR3 covers 14 residues. Germline V gene lookup returns CDR1 MNHEY and CDR2 SVGEGT. The CDR3 coding sequence is TGTGCCAGCAGTGGGGGGGTCCGAGGCACTGAAGCTTTCTTT. This encodes CASSGGVRGTEAFF.

This clonotype was seen at least ten times. This beta chain represents an off-target read in a library built for alpha chains; its size is of limited meaning. The rearrangement joins TRBV18 to TRBJ2-1; D not certain. Per the germline V gene, CDR1 is KGHSH and CDR2 is LQKENI. V was trimmed by 2 bases and J by 0 bases, leaving 8 bases between them. The CDR3 spans 15 residues. The CDR3 reads CASSPSAASYNEQFF. CDR3 sequence (DNA): TGTGCCAGCTCACCATCGGCAGCCTCCTACAATGAGCAGTTCTTC.

Many counts were recorded for this clonotype. This beta chain is a stray sequence in a library constructed for alpha chains; its clone size is not meaningful. This chain links TRBV4-3 with TRBJ1-1; no clear D gene. This CDR3 has 15 amino acids. V lost 0 bases to trimming and J lost 4 bases, with 12 bases between them. Germline V lookup: CDR1 LGHNA, CDR2 YSLEER. The CDR3 sequence is CASSQDWEGFTEAFF. The CDR3, as DNA: TGCGCCAGCAGCCAAGATTGGGAGGGTTTCACTGAAGCTTTCTTT.

This clonotype was seen at least ten times. This beta chain lies outside the target of a library built for alpha chains; its clone size means little. V usage is TRBV5-4 and J usage is TRBJ2-7, with D uncertain. The germline gives CDR1 SGHNT, CDR2 YYREEE (reference sequence). This CDR3 is built from 15 residues. Trimming stripped 5 bases from V and 3 bases from J, with 18 bases between. The CDR3 DNA reads TGTGCCAGCAGACCAACCGGGTCCCCGATCTACGAGCAGTACTTC. This translates into CASRPTGSPIYEQYF.

In its sample, this clonotype was seen many times. This beta chain is an unintended read in a library built for alpha chains; its size means little. The rearrangement uses TRBV5-1 and TRBJ2-5; perhaps D is TRBD1 or TRBD2 (5 bases each). The CDR3 length is 16 residues. Trimming removed 3 bases from V and 2 bases from J, with 17 bases in between. CDR1 SGHRS and CDR2 YFSETQ come from the germline V gene. The chain's CDR3 is CASSWGNSQTQETQYF. The CDR3 bases are TGCGCCAGCAGCTGGGGGAACAGCCAAACACAAGAGACCCAGTACTTC.

This clonotype was seen many times. This beta chain represents an off-target read in a library built for alpha chains; its size is of limited meaning. The J gene is TRBJ2-5, the V gene TRBV21-1; TRBD2, the table's D call, was not compared with the DNA. TRBV21-1 is a documented pseudogene. CDR3 length equals 15 residues. The CDR3 protein is CASRWASGKEETQYF. The CDR3 DNA is TGTGCCAGCAGATGGGCTAGCGGGAAAGAAGAGACCCAGTACTTC.

Ten or more counts support this clonotype. The library was designed around alpha chains, so this beta chain is a stray read whose abundance carries little weight. The chain uses TRBV28 and TRBJ1-2; 9 bases align to TRBD1. V shed 7 bases and J 2 bases; nucleotides not matched to a gene: 2. CDR1 is MDHEN and CDR2 is SYDVKM in the germline V gene. The CDR3 is 13 amino acids. CDR3 DNA sequence: TGTGCCAGCAAACAGGGGGCGAACTATGGCTACACCTTC. It translates to CASKQGANYGYTF.

Remarks on this clonotype: Since it is a stray read in a library aimed at alpha chains, this beta chain has a size that is not meaningful. The CDR3 DNA reads as TGTGCCAGCAGCAGGGGTAACACTGAAGCTTTCTTT. It is translated as CASSRGNTEAFF. The rearrangement links TRBV12-3 or TRBV12-4 to TRBJ1-1; D is possibly TRBD1 (6 bases). The length of the CDR3 is 12 residues. Trimming took 6 bases from V and 2 from J, leaving 7 bases between them.

This clonotype is medium-sized in the sample. At one boundary the junction diverges from the germline segment, which might be a read error. This beta chain slipped into a library made for alpha chains as a stray read, so its size is not meaningful. J is TRBJ2-7 and V is TRBV7-7, with a tentative D call TRBD1 (6 bases). The CDR3 length is 12 residues. Germline V CDR1 and CDR2: SSHAT, FNYEAQ (reference sequence). In nucleotides, the CDR3 is TGTGCTAGCAGCCGGGACAACTACGAGCAGTACTTC. It specifies CASSRDNYEQYF. The variable domain in full, with the rest retrieved from reference TRBV7-7 and TRBJ2-7, is GAGVSQSPRYKVTKRGQDVTLRCDPISSHATLYWYQQALGQGPEFLTYFNYEAQPDKSGLPSDRFSAERPEGSISTLTIQRTEQRDSAMYRCASSRDNYEQYFGPGTRLTVT.